The clone carrying this TCR beta chain showed up just a few times. TCRdb redid the calling of the RT-PCR reads with MiXCR, one entry per CDR3 protein. This table holds 550,000 to 750,000 distinct CDR3 sequences, 13% to 15% found once. This CDR3 is 14 amino acids long. Looked up from germline, CDR1 is SGHTA and CDR2 is FQGNSA. Deletions cut 3 bases from V and 0 bases from J, with 9 bases between. The sequenced sample consisted of memory CD4+ T cells from blood. The chain combines TRBV7-2 with TRBJ2-7; perhaps TRBD2 as D (5 bases). The TCR comes from a female donor in good health, serving as a healthy control. DNA of the CDR3: TGTGCCAGCAGCTTGAGCGGATTCTCCTACGAGCAGTACTTC. Encoded protein: CASSLSGFSYEQYF.